These 11 T cell receptor beta chains originate from one sample sequenced in a study of OX40 agonist ivuxolimab in advanced cancers. TCRdb's copy holds only in-frame clones and misses some; the assay was immunoSEQ multiplex PCR. The sample records roughly 100,000 clones, roughly 90% being singletons. The material sequenced was CD4+ or CD8+ T cells sorted from blood, taken in a trial of the OX40 agonist ivuxolimab. All receptors derive from an adult with an advanced solid tumor such as melanoma, head and neck, liver or kidney cancer.

The chain is built from TRBV2 and TRBJ2-1; 8 bases align to TRBD2. The CDR3 length is 17 residues. Trimming cost V 3 bases and J 0 bases; bases outside gene matches: 7. Germline lookup yields CDR1 SNHLY and CDR2 FYNNEI. CDR3 sequence reads: CASSDSTSVSSYNEQFF. The CDR3 region has the DNA TGTGCCAGCAGTGATTCGACTAGCGTGAGCTCCTACAATGAGCAGTTCTTC.

The CDR3 sequence: CASSLGLGLGFQETQYF. DNA of the CDR3: TGTGCCAGCAGTTTAGGGCTAGGACTAGGGTTCCAAGAGACCCAGTACTTC. The rearrangement joins TRBV27 to TRBJ2-5; the match to TRBD2 covers 7 bases. Germline trimming cut 2 bases from V and 1 base from J; bases unmatched to any gene: 10. Germline V gene data show CDR1 as MNHEY and CDR2 as SMNVEV (reference sequence). This CDR3 has 17 residues.

V usage is TRBV11-2 and J usage is TRBJ2-2; 9 bases map to TRBD2. The CDR3 contains 16 residues. V gave up 5 bases and J gave up 2 bases; unmatched junction bases: 6. The germline gives CDR1 SGHAT, CDR2 FQNNGV. The DNA for the CDR3 is TGTGCCAGCAGCGGACGACTAGCGGTCAACACCGGGGAGCTGTTTTTT. It specifies CASSGRLAVNTGELFF. Based on the CDR3 plus reference TRBV11-2 and TRBJ2-2, the full variable domain is EAGVAQSPRYKIIEKRQSVAFWCNPISGHATLYWYQQILGQGPKLLIQFQNNGVVDDSQLPKDRFSAERLKGVDSTLKIQPAKLEDSAVYLCASSGRLAVNTGELFFGEGSRLTVL.

This clone was seen more than once but under ten times. This rearrangement joins TRBV19 to TRBJ1-1, with TRBD1 matching over 7 bases. The germline CDR1 and CDR2 sequences are LNHDA and SQIVND (reference sequence). There are 12 residues in the CDR3. DNA of the CDR3: TGTGCTGTGAGGACAGGGAACACTGAAGCTTTCTTT. Its translation is CAVRTGNTEAFF.

This clone was picked up one time. The chain couples TRBV6-5 to TRBJ1-1, with 8 bases lining up with TRBD1. Germline CDR1 reads MNHEY; CDR2 reads SVGAGI. V lost 2 bases to trimming and J lost 13 bases; unmatched junction nucleotides: 9. CDR3 length: 13 residues. For the CDR3, the DNA is TGTGCCAGCAGTTACGGCAGGGGGCCCGAGGGTTTCTTT. Translation: CASSYGRGPEGFF.

The chain carries TRBV28 and TRBJ1-2; 7 bases align to TRBD1. The CDR3 contains 15 residues. Trimming cost V 5 bases and J 3 bases; bases outside gene matches: 9. Per the germline V gene, CDR1 is MDHEN and CDR2 is SYDVKM. CDR3: CASSAQGGVDYGYTF. The CDR3 nucleotides read TGTGCCAGCAGTGCCCAGGGGGGAGTAGACTATGGCTACACCTTC.

This clone was counted between two and nine times. CDR3 loop: CASSISRNTEAFF. As DNA, the CDR3 is TGTGCCAGTAGTATATCACGGAACACTGAAGCTTTCTTT. The chain joins TRBV19 to TRBJ1-1; the D is unclear. V lost 2 bases and J 1 base, leaving 5 bases between the germline ends. This CDR3 spans 13 amino acids. Germline assignment: CDR1 LNHDA and CDR2 SQIVND (reference sequence).

The chain carries TRBV30 and TRBJ2-6; 11 bases line up with TRBD2. The J segment lost 0 bases and the V segment lost 3 bases, leaving 7 bases of the junction unmatched. CDR1 and CDR2 (germline): GTSNPN, SVGIG (reference sequence). The CDR3 loop spans 18 amino acids. This CDR3 reads CAWSGTSGNPSGANVLTF. In nucleotides, the CDR3 is TGTGCCTGGAGCGGGACTAGCGGAAACCCCTCTGGGGCCAACGTCCTGACTTTC.

The chain is built from TRBV30 and TRBJ1-3; no clear D. There are 14 residues in the CDR3. V was clipped by 0 bases and J by 0 bases, with 6 bases between them. Germline CDR1 is GTSNPN and CDR2 is SVGIG (reference sequence). In DNA, the CDR3 is TGTGCCTGGAGTGTTGGGCTCTCTGGAAACACCATATATTTT. Translation: CAWSVGLSGNTIYF.

This clone was observed a few times. The chain couples TRBV19 to TRBJ1-2; D is ambiguous. Germline V gene sequence: CDR1 LNHDA, CDR2 SQIVND (reference sequence). V lost 2 bases and J 1 base, leaving 11 bases between the germline ends. The CDR3 is 15 residues long. Here the CDR3 DNA reads TGTGCCAGTAGTATACTGGGGTCGGTTAACTATGGCTACACCTTC. Protein product: CASSILGSVNYGYTF.

The chain joins TRBV4-1 to TRBJ1-5; 8 positions agree with TRBD1. The V segment lost 4 bases and the J segment 2 bases; nucleotides outside the gene matches: 4. Germline V lookup: CDR1 MGHRA, CDR2 YSYEKL. The CDR3 sequence is 15 residues long. CDR3 in amino acids: CASSPDRAGNQPQHF. The CDR3 nucleotides read TGCGCCAGCAGCCCGGACAGGGCGGGCAATCAGCCCCAGCATTTT.